This TCR beta chain was identified in a study of PD-L1 blockade in urothelial cancer. Study background: Prior regimens of chemotherapy numbered 0 to 3 per patient. The authors examined blood 3 weeks (second dose) and 6 weeks after treatment start. Counts from blood samples showed a median of 141,255 T cells.

In this sample, this clone turned up once. The antigen is not known. The junction and the germline gene differ at one end; a read error may be behind it. Using immunoSEQ multiplex PCR, the repertoire was profiled, and TCRdb retains in-frame clones only, with some absent. The repertoire holds about 74,000 clones, with 84% as singletons. This CDR3 has 11 amino acids. Germline-derived CDR1 and CDR2 are SGHAT and FQNNGV. Study observations and caveats: Where pretreatment blood TCR clonality fell below the median, better survival was predicted.

The specimen comprised PBMCs, sampled around atezolizumab (anti-PD-L1) treatment. J is TRBJ2-7 and V is TRBV11-2, with no clear D. This receptor was taken from a man in his 70s with urothelial cancer. The CDR3 loop reads CASRLVAEQYF. The CDR3 DNA reads TGTGCCAGCAGGTTAGTGGCCGAGCAGTACTTC.